The sequence of this TCR beta chain was determined in a study of T-cell memory formation after mild COVID-19. Study summary: Clustering of TCRs was largely donor specific.

V lost 2 bases and J lost 9; bases outside the gene matches: 9. The CDR3 loop spans 15 amino acids. Germline assignment: CDR1 SGHAT and CDR2 FQNNGV. MiXCR, run by TCRdb on the 5' RACE reads, gives a single entry per CDR3 protein. The sample shows 30,000 to 50,000 distinct CDR3 sequences, 5% to 7% of them seen only once. At least ten counts were recorded for this clonotype. This sequence was found in an adult who had mild COVID-19 (a few samples of this study predate the infection). Cell type and time point are not known. The sample taken for sequencing was PBMCs or a T cell subset sorted from them (not recorded which). The chain uses TRBV11-2 and TRBJ2-1, with 8 bases that match TRBD2. The CDR3 spells CASSLIPGGRGEQFF. In nucleotides, the CDR3 is TGTGCCAGCAGCTTAATTCCGGGAGGGCGTGGTGAGCAGTTCTTC.